This TCR beta chain was recovered during a study of identical twins. As for this clonotype: Antigen specificity is unknown.

Each cDNA held unique molecular identifiers, and template switching gave it a universal primer site. TCRdb re-called the 5' RACE reads with MiXCR, one entry per CDR3 protein. The repertoire holds some 1,700,000 distinct CDR3 sequences, under 35% seen once, with roughly 0.3% in the top ten. Everyone who gave samples was a healthy Caucasian. This CDR3 is built from 13 residues. Per the germline V gene, CDR1 is SGHRS and CDR2 is YFSETQ. Trimming left V 5 bases short and J 4 bases short, with 12 bases between. Study results and limitations: Modelling underestimated the level of out-of-frame TCR alpha sharing observed in monozygotic twins.

Sequencing was carried out using cord blood. The TCR originated in a newborn girl in good health. The chain uses TRBV5-1 and TRBJ2-5; no reliable D call. CDR3 sequence: CASRDEEGETQYF. In DNA form, the CDR3 reads TGCGCCAGCAGGGACGAGGAAGGAGAGACCCAGTACTTC.